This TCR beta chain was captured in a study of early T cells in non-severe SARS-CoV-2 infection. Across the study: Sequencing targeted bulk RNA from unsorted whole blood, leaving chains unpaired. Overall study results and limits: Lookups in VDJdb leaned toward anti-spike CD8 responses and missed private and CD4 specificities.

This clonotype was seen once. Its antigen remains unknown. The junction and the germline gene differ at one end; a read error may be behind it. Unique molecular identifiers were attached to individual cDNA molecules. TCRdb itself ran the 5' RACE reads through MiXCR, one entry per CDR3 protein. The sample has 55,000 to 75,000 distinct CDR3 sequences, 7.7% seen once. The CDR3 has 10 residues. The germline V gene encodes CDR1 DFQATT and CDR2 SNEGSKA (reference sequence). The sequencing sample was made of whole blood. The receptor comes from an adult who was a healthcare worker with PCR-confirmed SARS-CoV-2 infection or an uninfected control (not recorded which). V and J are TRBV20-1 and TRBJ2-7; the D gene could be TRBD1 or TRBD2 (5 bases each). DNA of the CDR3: TGCAGTGCTGGGACCTACGGGCAGTACTTC. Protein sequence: CSAGTYGQYF.